The rows below give T cell receptor beta chains drawn from one sample of a study of blood T cells in healthy people across ages. TCRdb used MiXCR to reprocess the 5' RACE reads, holding one entry per CDR3 protein. The data contain 1,100,000 or so distinct CDR3 sequences, 45% of them singletons. Sequencing input: blood. Every receptor here comes from a woman aged 60-75 years in good health. The CDR3 runs from the conserved cysteine through the conserved F or W. The D gene is left open where the match is weak. The listing skips clone size in some rows; elsewhere it reads once, few, many or a size class.

J | D | size | V | DNA | CDR3
TRBJ2-1 | . | . | TRBV11-3 | TGTGCCAGCAGCGAGGGAGGATTCGGGGACAATGAGCAGTTCTTC | CASSEGGFGDNEQFF
TRBJ2-7 | TRBD2 | many | TRBV29-1 | TGCAGCGTTGAAGATCTCACTAGCGGGAGTTCCTACGAGCAGTACTTC | CSVEDLTSGSSYEQYF
TRBJ2-7 | . | . | TRBV5-1 | TGCGCCAGCAGCTTGGGAGGGCGATCCTGCGAGCAGTACTTC | CASSLGGRSCEQYF
TRBJ2-3 | . | many | TRBV6-5 | TGTGCCAGCAGTTACCAGACCGTCGCAGATACGCAGTATTTT | CASSYQTVADTQYF
TRBJ2-1 | TRBD2 | . | TRBV7-8 | TGTGCCAGCAGCAACTACGGACGAGCGGGAGGAGAGACCCAGTTCTTC | CASSNYGRAGGETQFF
TRBJ2-5 | . | . | TRBV11-2 | TGTGCCAGCAGACTAGCATCAGGGGGAGAGACCCAGTACTTC | CASRLASGGETQYF
TRBJ2-1 | . | . | TRBV15 | TGTGCCACTGGGACGGAGGGACGGAATGAGCAGTTCTTC | CATGTEGRNEQFF
TRBJ2-4 | TRBD1 | . | TRBV12-3/TRBV12-4 | TGTGCCAGCAGTTTAGCTCAGGGGGTCAGGGACATTCAGTACTTC | CASSLAQGVRDIQYF
TRBJ1-2 | TRBD1 | . | TRBV20-1 | TGCAGTGCTCGACCCTGGACAGGGGGCATCGGCTATGGCTACACCTTC | CSARPWTGGIGYGYTF
TRBJ2-7 | . | . | TRBV11-2 | TGTGCCAGCAGCGCCCAAAAGTTCTTGGAGCAGTACTTC | CASSAQKFLEQYF
TRBJ2-3 | . | few | TRBV27 | TGTGCCAGCAGTTTATCACTACTTTATACGCAGTATTTT | CASSLSLLYTQYF
TRBJ1-4 | TRBD1 | . | TRBV5-4 | TGTGCCAGCAGCTCACAGGGGGCTAATGAAAAACTGTTTTTT | CASSSQGANEKLFF
TRBJ2-7 | . | . | TRBV13 | TGTGCCAGCAGTGGACAGAAGTCCGAGCAGTACTTC | CASSGQKSEQYF
TRBJ2-7 | TRBD1 | . | TRBV20-1 | TGCAGTGCTTCCCCGGGGACAGGGGGCTCCTACGAGCAGTACTTC | CSASPGTGGSYEQYF
TRBJ2-5 | TRBD2 | . | TRBV6-6 | TGTGCCAGCAGTTACCGGCTAGCGGGGGAGACCCAGTACTTC | CASSYRLAGETQYF
TRBJ2-3 | TRBD2 | . | TRBV7-2 | TGTGCCAGCAGCTCGGGAGGCACGACCGGCACAGATACGCAGTATTTT | CASSSGGTTGTDTQYF
TRBJ2-4 | TRBD2 | many | TRBV20-1 | TGCAGTGCAAAACTAGCGGGAGTAGGCATTCAGTACTTC | CSAKLAGVGIQYF
TRBJ2-4 | . | few | TRBV5-6 | TGTGCCAGCAGCTCCCCTACGGGCATTCAGTACTTC | CASSSPTGIQYF
TRBJ2-3 | TRBD2 | . | TRBV29-1 | TGCAGCGTCGGCGGGGGGACCGGGCCAGATACGCAGTATTTT | CSVGGGTGPDTQYF
TRBJ2-6 | . | . | TRBV7-6 | TGTGCCAGCAGCCCCTTTGGGCAGGGGACCCCCTCTGGGGCCAACGTCCTGACTTTC | CASSPFGQGTPSGANVLTF
TRBJ1-2 | . | few | TRBV20-1 | TGCAGTGCCGAGAGGGAGGGGGCTAACTATGGCTACACCTTC | CSAEREGANYGYTF
TRBJ2-3 | TRBD1 | . | TRBV14 | TGTGCCAGCAGCCGGACAGGCCGCCGCACAGATATGCAGTATTTT | CASSRTGRRTDMQYF
TRBJ2-1 | . | . | TRBV20-1 | TGCGGCAGAATGAGCTCCTACAATGAGCAGTTCTTC | CGRMSSYNEQFF
TRBJ1-4 | . | . | TRBV7-9 | TGTGCCAGCAGCTCCGGGGGTGAAAAACTGTTTTTT | CASSSGGEKLFF
TRBJ1-6 | . | . | TRBV6-1 | TGTGCCAGCCTCTCGTCGGGTTATTTGAGTTCACCCCTCCACTTT | CASLSSGYLSSPLHF
TRBJ2-6 | . | . | TRBV28 | TGTGCCAGCAGTTCAATCTTCAGGGATAGCTCTGGGGCCAACGTCCTGACTTTC | CASSSIFRDSSGANVLTF
TRBJ1-1 | . | few | TRBV10-3 | TGTGCCTCCAATATTGGGAAGGTCACTGAAGCTTTCTTT | CASNIGKVTEAFF
TRBJ2-1 | TRBD2 | few | TRBV20-1 | TGCAGTGCCACGGCTAGCGGGATCGTCGCCCGTATTGAGCAGTTCTTC | CSATASGIVARIEQFF
TRBJ1-5 | TRBD1 | once | TRBV27 | TGTGCCAGCAGTAGTTCCGGGACAGCCGGAGCCCGGGATCAGCCCCAGCATTTT | CASSSSGTAGARDQPQHF
TRBJ2-1 | . | . | TRBV5-8 | TGTGCCAGCAGCTTAACGGGAGTCCCTAATGAGCAGTTCTTC | CASSLTGVPNEQFF